Sequencing of this TCR beta chain was carried out in a study of blood T cell repertoires in COVID-19. Germline loops: CDR1 KGHSH, CDR2 LQKENI. The ends were cut back, 3 bases at V and 4 bases at J, with 18 bases in the middle. The CDR3 covers 16 residues. Participants were aged about 18 to 100 years from 24 US areas. Participant-reported clinical history was the basis for cohort assignment. People in the exposed group encountered a COVID-19 case within 2 weeks before entering the study. TCRdb's copy holds only in-frame clones and misses some; the assay was immunoSEQ multiplex PCR. The table includes approximately 340,000 clones, about 89% detected once.

The genes are TRBV18 and TRBJ2-5, with D possibly matching TRBD1 (5 bases). This clonotype was obtained from a woman between 40 and 50 years old who had been exposed to COVID-19. Input material: PBMCs or T cells enriched from blood (not recorded which). CDR3 in DNA: TGTGCCAGCTCACCTGCGAGGACCTCTCAGGGAGAGACCCAGTACTTC. Translating gives CASSPARTSQGETQYF.